These T cell receptor beta chains were read from a single sample in a study of shared clonotypes between healthy human individuals. Profiling relied on immunoSEQ multiplex PCR, and the TCRdb table lists in-frame clones only, not all of them. The sample lists 950,000 to 1,300,000 clones, 65% to 80% occurring once. The sample taken for sequencing was memory CD4+ T cells sorted from blood. The receptors come from a man aged 18-30 years in good health. Both conserved end residues are part of each CDR3. A D gene is named only where the DNA matches it firmly. The listing skips clone size in some rows; elsewhere it reads once, few, many or a size class.

j_call clone_size v_call d_call cdr3_nt cdr3_aa
TRBJ2-3 - TRBV7-3 - TGTGCCAGCAGCTTCGGGGCTAGCGCTAAAGATACGCAGTATTTT CASSFGASAKDTQYF
TRBJ2-5 once TRBV28 TRBD2 TGTGCCAGCAGTTTAGAACAGCGGGGGGGTCAAGAGACCCAGTACTTC CASSLEQRGGQETQYF
TRBJ2-1 - TRBV9 TRBD2 TGTGCCAGCAGCCATAGCGGGGACTCCTACAATGAGCAGTTCTTC CASSHSGDSYNEQFF
TRBJ2-1 - TRBV19 - TGTGCCAGTAGTATCAGGCAGGGCCATGAGCAGTTCTTC CASSIRQGHEQFF
TRBJ1-2 once TRBV29-1 - TGCAGCGTTGCTGTTACAGGGAATCGGAAGGGCGGCTACACCTTC CSVAVTGNRKGGYTF
TRBJ2-3 - TRBV20-1 - TGCAGTGCTGAGAGAGCAGATACGCAGTATTTT CSAERADTQYF
TRBJ1-6 few TRBV19 - TGTGCCAGTACTCAACAGAAAGGTTCATCACCCCTCCACTTT CASTQQKGSSPLHF
TRBJ2-5 - TRBV7-2 - TGTGCCAGCAGCCCAGACTCCAGGTCGGCCGGCCGAGAGACCCAGTACTTC CASSPDSRSAGRETQYF
TRBJ1-4 once TRBV6-5 - TGTGCCAGCAGTTACTCGATCGGGGGGGGTGAAAAACTGTTTTTT CASSYSIGGGEKLFF
TRBJ2-7 - TRBV2 TRBD1 TGTGCCAGCAGGGGGACAGACTCCTACGAGCAGTACTTC CASRGTDSYEQYF
TRBJ1-6 once TRBV28 - TGTGCCAGCAGAATCTATAATTCACCCCTCCACTTT CASRIYNSPLHF
TRBJ2-3 - TRBV10-3 TRBD2 TGTGCCATCAGTGAGTCAGTTTTAGGCGGGAGGGCAGATACGCAGTATTTT CAISESVLGGRADTQYF
TRBJ2-3 - TRBV28 - TGTGCCAGCAGTTCCAAGGGGGATACGCAGTATTTT CASSSKGDTQYF
TRBJ2-7 many TRBV6-5 - TGTGCCAGCAGAAGGGACAACTCCTACGAGCAGTACTTC CASRRDNSYEQYF
TRBJ2-3 - TRBV5-4 - TGTGCCAGCAGCTTGCCTACGGGACTTTCCACAGATACGCAGTATTTT CASSLPTGLSTDTQYF
TRBJ2-2 - TRBV30 TRBD1 TGTGCCTGGAGGACAGGGGGCGGGGAGCTGTTTTTT CAWRTGGGELFF
TRBJ1-2 - TRBV9 - TGTGCCAGCAGCATAGATAACTATGGCTACACCTTC CASSIDNYGYTF
TRBJ2-1 - TRBV7-9 - TGTGCCAGCAGCTTAAGTAGCTTCGATGAGCAGTTCTTC CASSLSSFDEQFF
TRBJ2-2 few TRBV11-2 - TGTGCCAGCAGCTTAAGGAGGGAATCCGGGGAGCTGTTTTTT CASSLRRESGELFF
TRBJ2-5 - TRBV7-9 TRBD2 TGTGCCAGCAGCTCCCTGGGGGGAGCGGGGGGGTACCAAGAGACCCAGTACTTC CASSSLGGAGGYQETQYF
TRBJ2-5 - TRBV14 - TGTGCCAGCAGCCAAGAGTTAGCGGCGGGAGAGACCCAGTACTTC CASSQELAAGETQYF
TRBJ1-1 once TRBV11-2 - TGTGCCAGCAGCGGCTTGAGGGGGAAGCGCGCTGAAGCTTTCTTT CASSGLRGKRAEAFF
TRBJ2-3 - TRBV13 - TGTGCCAGCAGCTTAGTGGGGGGCCTTAGCACAGATACGCAGTATTTT CASSLVGGLSTDTQYF
TRBJ1-6 - TRBV10-2 - TGCGCCAGCACTGGACCGGGGAATTCACCCCTCCACTTT CASTGPGNSPLHF
TRBJ1-4 - TRBV30 TRBD1 TGTGCCTGGAGTAAGGGACAGGGGGCGATTAATGAAAAACTGTTTTTT CAWSKGQGAINEKLFF